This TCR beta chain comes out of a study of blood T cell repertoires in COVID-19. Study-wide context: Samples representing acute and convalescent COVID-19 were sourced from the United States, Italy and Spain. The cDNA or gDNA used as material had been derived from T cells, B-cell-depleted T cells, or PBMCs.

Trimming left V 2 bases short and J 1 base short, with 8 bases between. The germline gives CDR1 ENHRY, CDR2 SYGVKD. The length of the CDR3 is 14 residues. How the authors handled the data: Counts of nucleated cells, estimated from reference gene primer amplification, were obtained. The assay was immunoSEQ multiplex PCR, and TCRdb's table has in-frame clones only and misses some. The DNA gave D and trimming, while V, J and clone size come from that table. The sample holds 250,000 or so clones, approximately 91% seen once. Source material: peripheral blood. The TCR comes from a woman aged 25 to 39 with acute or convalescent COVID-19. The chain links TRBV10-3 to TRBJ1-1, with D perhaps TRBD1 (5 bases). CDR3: CAISEDRKNTEAFF. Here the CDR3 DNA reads TGTGCCATCAGTGAGGACAGAAAGAACACTGAAGCTTTCTTT.